The 23 T cell receptor beta chains below come from one sample, sequenced in a study of blood T cell repertoires in COVID-19. Here immunoSEQ multiplex PCR was the method, and the copy in TCRdb shows in-frame clones only, minus some. The sample records about 66,000 clones, 82% being singletons. Material for sequencing was peripheral blood. These receptors all come from a man in his fifties or sixties with acute or convalescent COVID-19.

The chain is built from TRBV2 and TRBJ1-2, with D possibly being TRBD1 (5 bases). V gave up 6 bases and J gave up 6 bases, with 14 bases separating them. This CDR3 is 13 amino acids long. The V gene's germline CDR1 is SNHLY and CDR2 FYNNEI. The CDR3 protein is CASSVIDSDGYTF. The CDR3 DNA reads TGTGCCAGCAGCGTAATCGACAGCGATGGCTACACCTTC.

The chain combines TRBV25-1 with TRBJ1-4; 9 bases match TRBD1. Germline V gene lookup returns CDR1 MGHDK and CDR2 SYGVNS. The trim removed 2 bases at V and 5 bases at J, leaving 3 bases unmatched. The CDR3 has 15 amino acids. This CDR3 is CASSEPGQGNEKLFF. The CDR3 DNA follows: TGTGCCAGCAGTGAACCAGGACAGGGGAATGAAAAACTGTTTTTT.

The chain uses TRBV19 and TRBJ1-5; D perhaps matches TRBD1 (6 bases). Per the germline V gene, CDR1 is LNHDA and CDR2 is SQIVND (reference sequence). This CDR3 contains 19 residues. Trimming pared 4 bases from V and 2 bases from J, leaving 24 bases between. The CDR3 coding sequence is TGTGCCAGTAGTAGGCCCCCCGAGGGGGGGGTATATGGCAATCAGCCCCAGCATTTT. This translates into CASSRPPEGGVYGNQPQHF.

This clone was found once. This sequence joins TRBV4-3 and TRBJ1-6; no definite D call. The length of the CDR3 is 17 residues. Per germline, CDR1 LGHNA and CDR2 YSLEER. V was clipped by 0 bases and J by 0 bases, with 9 bases between them. The CDR3 coding sequence is TGCGCCAGCAGCCAAGAGGTTGCCAGCTCCTATAATTCACCCCTCCACTTT. This translates into CASSQEVASSYNSPLHF.

This clone was detected only a few times. The chain combines TRBV10-3 with TRBJ2-7; D may be TRBD1 (6 bases). Trimming removed 8 bases from V and 3 bases from J, with 8 bases in between. Germline loops: CDR1 ENHRY, CDR2 SYGVKD. The CDR3 sequence is 11 residues long. This CDR3 is CAIRDIYEQYF. The CDR3 nucleotides read TGTGCCATCCGGGACATCTACGAGCAGTACTTC.

The J gene is TRBJ2-2, the V gene TRBV6-5; D is undetermined. CDR3 length equals 16 residues. V dropped 0 bases and J dropped 4 bases, with 12 bases sitting between them. CDR1 and CDR2 from the germline V gene are MNHEY and SVGAGI. The CDR3 is CASSYSRSAPTGELFF. The DNA for the CDR3 is TGTGCCAGCAGTTACTCGAGGTCAGCCCCCACCGGGGAGCTGTTTTTT.

The genes are TRBV10-3 and TRBJ2-5, with TRBD1 as a possible D gene (6 bases). The germline V and J ends were trimmed by 5 bases and 1 base, with 8 bases remaining between them. CDR3 size: 13 residues. Germline CDR1 reads ENHRY; CDR2 reads SYGVKD. Here the CDR3 DNA reads TGTGCCATCAGTCAGGGGCCCCAAGAGACCCAGTACTTC. Translating gives CAISQGPQETQYF.

CDR3 protein: CASSPRLAGEQFF. The CDR3 nucleotides are TGTGCCAGCAGCCCCAGACTAGCGGGTGAGCAGTTCTTC. The chain recombines TRBV7-2 with TRBJ2-1; TRBD2 matches at 10 bases. Trimming took 5 bases from V and 9 from J; bases not matched to a gene: 4. This CDR3 is built from 13 residues. Germline assignment: CDR1 SGHTA and CDR2 FQGNSA.

The chain uses TRBV4-1 and TRBJ2-3; the D gene is possibly TRBD1 (6 bases). The CDR3 contains 16 residues. CDR1 and CDR2 (germline): MGHRA, YSYEKL. Deletions cut 1 base from V and 4 bases from J, with 15 bases between. The CDR3 loop reads CASSQGPTGLADTQYF. The CDR3 coding sequence is TGCGCCAGCAGCCAAGGCCCCACAGGGTTGGCAGATACGCAGTATTTT.

This chain connects TRBV27 to TRBJ1-1; TRBD1 matches at 7 bases. This CDR3 has 15 residues. Germline trimming cut 5 bases from V and 3 bases from J; bases unmatched to any gene: 9. CDR1 and CDR2 (germline): MNHEY, SMNVEV (reference sequence). The CDR3 is CASSAGGDRHTEAFF. CDR3 in DNA: TGTGCCAGCAGTGCGGGGGGGGACAGACACACTGAAGCTTTCTTT.

This clone has a handful of counts. The chain carries TRBV6-2 or TRBV6-3 and TRBJ2-7, with TRBD2 matching over 7 bases. Trimming took 0 bases from V and 1 from J; bases not matched to a gene: 6. The germline CDR1 and CDR2 sequences are MNHEY and SVGEGT. The CDR3 has 16 amino acids. The CDR3 DNA follows: TGTGCCAGCAGTTACTCTACTAGCGCCAATTCCTACGAGCAGTACGTC. Protein product: CASSYSTSANSYEQYV.

This clone was found once. This chain uses TRBV15 with TRBJ2-5; D might be TRBD2 (5 bases). V gave up 5 bases and J gave up 2 bases, with 12 bases separating them. Germline lookup yields CDR1 LNHNV and CDR2 YYDKDF (reference sequence). This CDR3 region has 14 residues. Here the CDR3 reads CATSGRLPQETQYF. CDR3 bases: TGTGCCACCAGCGGCCGACTACCGCAAGAGACCCAGTACTTC.

The CDR3 region is CASSVDRGRPNTEAFF. The CDR3 DNA sequence: TGTGCCAGCAGTGTCGACAGGGGGAGACCGAACACTGAAGCTTTCTTT. The chain recombines TRBV6-1 with TRBJ1-1; 9 bases match TRBD1. This CDR3 comprises 16 residues. Trimming at V came to 4 bases and at J to 1 base, leaving 7 bases not matched to a gene. Per the germline V gene, CDR1 is MNHNS and CDR2 is SASEGT.

This chain uses TRBV14 with TRBJ2-2; tentative D call: TRBD1 (5 bases). The CDR3 length is 16 residues. Trimming shortened V by 4 bases and J by 7 bases, and 19 bases separated the two germline ends. The V gene's germline CDR1 is SGHDN and CDR2 FVKESK. The CDR3 spells CASSLRSPWGGGELFF. The CDR3 coding sequence is TGTGCCAGCAGCCTGAGATCCCCTTGGGGCGGCGGGGAGCTGTTTTTT.

DNA for the CDR3: TGTGCCAGCAGCTTCTCGGGGGGCCGCCAAGAGACCCAGTACTTC. Translated: CASSFSGGRQETQYF. J is TRBJ2-5 and V is TRBV7-9; D is possibly TRBD2 (7 bases). V lost 3 bases and J lost 1, with 12 bases in between. The CDR3 runs 15 residues. Germline lookup yields CDR1 SEHNR and CDR2 FQNEAQ (reference sequence). Using reference TRBV7-9 and TRBJ2-5 for the parts outside the CDR3, the full variable domain is DTGVSQNPRHKITKRGQNVTFRCDPISEHNRLYWYRQTLGQGPEFLTYFQNEAQLEKSRLLSDRFSAERPKGSFSTLEIQRTEQGDSAMYLCASSFSGGRQETQYFGPGTRLLVL.

The chain is built from TRBV19 and TRBJ2-6; the D gene is possibly TRBD1 (6 bases). Germline V gene data show CDR1 as LNHDA and CDR2 as SQIVND (reference sequence). The CDR3 runs to 18 residues. Trimming took 1 base from V and 5 from J, leaving 18 bases between them. CDR3 loop: CASSIGQSTGVRANVLTF. The CDR3 nucleotides are TGTGCCAGTAGTATAGGCCAGTCGACAGGTGTCCGGGCCAACGTCCTGACTTTC. Based on the CDR3 plus reference TRBV19 and TRBJ2-6, the full variable domain is DGGITQSPKYLFRKEGQNVTLSCEQNLNHDAMYWYRQDPGQGLRLIYYSQIVNDFQKGDIAEGYSVSREKKESFPLTVTSAQKNPTAFYLCASSIGQSTGVRANVLTFGAGSRLTVL.

This chain connects TRBV18 to TRBJ1-2; tentatively, D is TRBD1 (6 bases). The germline V gene has CDR1 KGHSH and CDR2 LQKENI. This CDR3 is 13 amino acids long. V was clipped by 3 bases and J by 9 bases, with 14 bases between them. CDR3: CASSPNRDSSYTF. In DNA, the CDR3 is TGTGCCAGCTCACCGAACAGGGATTCAAGCTACACCTTC.

The rearrangement joins TRBV14 to TRBJ2-1; the D is unclear. V was pared by 1 base and J by 10 bases, with 8 bases between. Germline loops: CDR1 SGHDN, CDR2 FVKESK. This CDR3 is 12 amino acids long. CDR3 in amino acids: CASSQVIQEQFF. CDR3 bases: TGTGCCAGCAGCCAAGTAATCCAGGAGCAGTTCTTC. Using reference TRBV14 and TRBJ2-1 for the parts outside the CDR3, the full variable domain is EAGVTQFPSHSVIEKGQTVTLRCDPISGHDNLYWYRRVMGKEIKFLLHFVKESKQDESGMPNNRFLAERTGGTYSTLKVQPAELEDSGVYFCASSQVIQEQFFGPGTRLTVL.

The chain uses TRBV27 and TRBJ1-2; TRBD1 agrees at 8 bases. CDR3 size: 15 residues. Per germline, CDR1 MNHEY and CDR2 SMNVEV (reference sequence). V was pared by 5 bases and J by 8 bases, with 13 bases of the junction left unmatched. The CDR3 DNA sequence: TGTGCCAGCAGTCTTCGGACAGGGAGCACCCTGGGCTACACCTTC. As protein: CASSLRTGSTLGYTF.

In this sample, this clone turned up once. The gene calls are TRBV24-1 and TRBJ1-2, with D tentatively TRBD1 (6 bases). This CDR3 contains 16 residues. Germline loops: CDR1 KGHDR, CDR2 SFDVKD. Trimming took off 3 bases at V and 0 bases at J, with 13 bases between the two ends. CDR3 sequence (DNA): TGTGCCACCAGTGATGGGGACACCAAAGCTAACTATGGCTACACCTTC. Its translation is CATSDGDTKANYGYTF.

The chain has TRBV19 and TRBJ1-2; the D is unclear. The CDR3 covers 13 residues. Germline CDR1 LNHDA, CDR2 SQIVND (reference sequence). V lost 4 bases and J 5 bases, leaving 11 bases between the germline ends. Here the CDR3 DNA reads TGTGCCAGTAGTACCGCGGGAGGGTATGGCTACACCTTC. This sequence encodes CASSTAGGYGYTF.

The V and J genes are TRBV11-2 and TRBJ1-3; no clear D. Germline lookup yields CDR1 SGHAT and CDR2 FQNNGV. V was shortened by 2 bases and J by 4 bases, with 15 bases between the two germline ends. The CDR3 consists of 16 residues. The CDR3 loop is CASSLKNSFAGNTIYF. CDR3 DNA: TGTGCCAGCAGCTTAAAGAACTCTTTTGCCGGAAACACCATATATTTT.

This clone was picked up a small number of times. This chain links TRBV15 with TRBJ2-7, with D tentatively TRBD1 (5 bases). The CDR3 runs 16 residues. Looked up from germline, CDR1 is LNHNV and CDR2 is YYDKDF (reference sequence). Trimming pared 2 bases from V and 1 base from J, leaving 15 bases between. The CDR3 spells CATSRSRTTGSYEQYF. For the CDR3, the DNA is TGTGCCACCAGCAGATCCCGCACAACAGGTTCCTACGAGCAGTACTTC.